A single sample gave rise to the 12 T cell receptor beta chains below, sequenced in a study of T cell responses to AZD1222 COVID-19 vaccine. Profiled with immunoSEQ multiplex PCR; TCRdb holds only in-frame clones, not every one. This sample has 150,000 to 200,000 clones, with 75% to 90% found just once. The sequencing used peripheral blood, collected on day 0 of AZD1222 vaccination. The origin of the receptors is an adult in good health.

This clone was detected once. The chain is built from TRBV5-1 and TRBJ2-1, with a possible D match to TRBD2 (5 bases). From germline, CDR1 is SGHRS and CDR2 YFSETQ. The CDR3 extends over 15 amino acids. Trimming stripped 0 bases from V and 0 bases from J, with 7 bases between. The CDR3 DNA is TGCGCCAGCAGCTTGGTAGGGAGCTCCTACAATGAGCAGTTCTTC. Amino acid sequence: CASSLVGSSYNEQFF.

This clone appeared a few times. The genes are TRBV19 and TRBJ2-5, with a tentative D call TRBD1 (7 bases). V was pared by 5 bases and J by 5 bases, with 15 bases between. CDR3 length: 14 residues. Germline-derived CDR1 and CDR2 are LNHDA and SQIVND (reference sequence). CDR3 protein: CASSRNRGGETQYF. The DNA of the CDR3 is TGTGCCAGTAGTCGAAACAGGGGAGGTGAGACCCAGTACTTC. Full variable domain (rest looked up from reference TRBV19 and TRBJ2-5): DGGITQSPKYLFRKEGQNVTLSCEQNLNHDAMYWYRQDPGQGLRLIYYSQIVNDFQKGDIAEGYSVSREKKESFPLTVTSAQKNPTAFYLCASSRNRGGETQYFGPGTRLLVL.

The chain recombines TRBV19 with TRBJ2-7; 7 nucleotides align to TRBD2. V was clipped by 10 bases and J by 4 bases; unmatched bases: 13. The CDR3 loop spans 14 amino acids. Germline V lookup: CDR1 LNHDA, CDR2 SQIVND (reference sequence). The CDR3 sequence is CATAASGTLYEQYF. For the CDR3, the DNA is TGTGCCACCGCCGCTAGCGGCACCCTTTACGAGCAGTACTTC.

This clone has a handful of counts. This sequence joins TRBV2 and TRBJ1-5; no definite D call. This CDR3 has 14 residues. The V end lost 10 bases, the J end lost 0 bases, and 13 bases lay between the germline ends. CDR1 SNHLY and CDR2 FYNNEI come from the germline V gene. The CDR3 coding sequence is TGTGCCACCCCCCTATTTATTAGCAATCAGCCCCAGCATTTT. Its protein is CATPLFISNQPQHF. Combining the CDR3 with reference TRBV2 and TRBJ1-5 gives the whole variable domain EPEVTQTPSHQVTQMGQEVILRCVPISNHLYFYWYRQILGQKVEFLVSFYNNEISEKSEIFDDQFSVERPDGSNFTLKIRSTKLEDSAMYFCATPLFISNQPQHFGDGTRLSIL.

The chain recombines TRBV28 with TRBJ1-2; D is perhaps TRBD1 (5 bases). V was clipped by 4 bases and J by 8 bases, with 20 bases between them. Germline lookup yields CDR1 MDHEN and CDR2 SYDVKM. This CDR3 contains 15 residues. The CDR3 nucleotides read TGTGCCAGCAGTTCCCCCGGGGAGGGGTCTAACGGCTACACCTTC. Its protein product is CASSSPGEGSNGYTF.

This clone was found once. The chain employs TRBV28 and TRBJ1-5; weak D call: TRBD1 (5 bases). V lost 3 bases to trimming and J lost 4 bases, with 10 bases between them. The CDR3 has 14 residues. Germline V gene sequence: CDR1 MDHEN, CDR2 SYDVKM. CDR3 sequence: CASSLGGTNQPQHF. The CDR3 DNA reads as TGTGCCAGCAGTTTGGGGGGAACAAATCAGCCCCAGCATTTT.

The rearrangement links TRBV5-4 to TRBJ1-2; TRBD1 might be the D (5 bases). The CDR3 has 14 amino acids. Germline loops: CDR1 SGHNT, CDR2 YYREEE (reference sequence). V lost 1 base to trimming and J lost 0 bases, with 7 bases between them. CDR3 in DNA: TGTGCCAGCAGCTTGCAGGGCGCTAACTATGGCTACACCTTC. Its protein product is CASSLQGANYGYTF.

DNA of the CDR3: TGTGCCAGTAGTATCTCAGGCTATGGCTACACCTTC. Translated, it gives CASSISGYGYTF. The chain couples TRBV19 to TRBJ1-2; D is undetermined. With 3 bases removed from V and 4 bases from J, the gap between germline ends came to 6 bases. The CDR3 has 12 residues. Germline CDR1 and CDR2: LNHDA and SQIVND (reference sequence).

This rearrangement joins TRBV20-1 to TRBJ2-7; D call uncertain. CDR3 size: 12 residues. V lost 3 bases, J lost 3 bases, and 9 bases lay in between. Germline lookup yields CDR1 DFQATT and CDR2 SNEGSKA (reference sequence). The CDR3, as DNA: TGCAGTGCTAGTGGCCGCAACTACGAGCAGTACTTC. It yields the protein CSASGRNYEQYF.

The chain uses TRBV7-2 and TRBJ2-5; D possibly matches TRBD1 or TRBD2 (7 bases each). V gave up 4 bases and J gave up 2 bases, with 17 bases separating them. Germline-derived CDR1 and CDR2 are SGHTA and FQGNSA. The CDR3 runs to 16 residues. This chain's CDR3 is CASSSRQGGVQETQYF. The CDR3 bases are TGTGCCAGCAGCTCCCGACAGGGAGGGGTTCAAGAGACCCAGTACTTC.

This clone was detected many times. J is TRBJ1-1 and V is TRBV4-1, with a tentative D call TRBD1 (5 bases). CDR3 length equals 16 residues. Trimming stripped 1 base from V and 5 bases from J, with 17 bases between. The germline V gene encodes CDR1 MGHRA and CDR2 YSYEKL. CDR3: CASSQGVKGWTTEAFF. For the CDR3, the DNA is TGCGCCAGCAGCCAAGGGGTTAAGGGGTGGACGACTGAAGCTTTCTTT.

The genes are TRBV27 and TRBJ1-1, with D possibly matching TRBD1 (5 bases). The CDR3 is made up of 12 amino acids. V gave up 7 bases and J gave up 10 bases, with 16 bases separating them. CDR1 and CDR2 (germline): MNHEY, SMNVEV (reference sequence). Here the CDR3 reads CASTSPPGPAFF. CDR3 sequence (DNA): TGTGCCAGCACCTCGCCGCCAGGGCCAGCTTTCTTT.